The clone carrying this T cell receptor beta chain was counted once. These data belong to a study of cytomegalovirus exposure and HLA in healthy donors. This table comes from immunoSEQ multiplex PCR, and its TCRdb copy is limited to in-frame clones, with some not included. The sample shows 300,000 to 400,000 clones, over 75% of them seen only once. Trimming shortened V by 5 bases and J by 1 base, and 15 bases separated the two germline ends. The CDR3 has 16 amino acids. Germline CDR1 reads MNHEY; CDR2 reads SMNVEV (reference sequence). J is TRBJ1-5 and V is TRBV27, with D unresolved. The sequencing sample was made of PBMCs. This clonotype was obtained from a man under 40 in good health and CMV-seronegative. As DNA, the CDR3 is TGTGCCAGCAGTCTGTCTCCGCCTATGAGCAATCAGCCCCAGCATTTT. Its protein product is CASSLSPPMSNQPQHF.